These 7 T cell receptor beta chains were all obtained from the same sample, sequenced in a study of early T cells in non-severe SARS-CoV-2 infection. TCRdb analysed the 5' RACE reads with MiXCR anew, one entry per CDR3 protein. The sample has tens of thousands of distinct CDR3 sequences, approximately 9.1% seen once. The sample consisted of whole blood. The receptor set was obtained from an adult who was a healthcare worker with PCR-confirmed SARS-CoV-2 infection or an uninfected control (not recorded which).

This clonotype was seen repeatedly, ten times or more. The chain has TRBV29-1 and TRBJ2-5; no clear D gene. Per the germline V gene, CDR1 is SQVTM and CDR2 is ANQGSEA. The CDR3 extends over 10 amino acids. Trimming stripped 4 bases from V and 4 bases from J, with 4 bases between. The CDR3 DNA is TGCAGCGTTGGGCTAGAGACCCAGTACTTC. Protein product: CSVGLETQYF. The variable domain in full, completed from reference TRBV29-1 and TRBJ2-5, reads SAVISQKPSRDICQRGTSLTIQCQVDSQVTMMFWYRQQPGQSLTLIATANQGSEATYESGFVIDKFPISRPNLTFSTLTVSNMSPEDSSIYLCSVGLETQYFGPGTRLLVL.

This clonotype was seen more than once but under ten times. The chain is built from TRBV4-2 and TRBJ1-4; TRBD1 agrees at 7 bases. The ends lost 0 bases at V and 4 bases at J; junction bases unmatched: 5. The germline CDR1 and CDR2 sequences are LGHNA and YNFKEQ. The CDR3 extends over 16 amino acids. This CDR3 is CASSQDPTGLNEKLFF. CDR3 bases: TGTGCCAGCAGCCAAGACCCGACAGGGCTTAATGAAAAACTGTTTTTT.

Comment on this clonotype: A much larger clone differs from this one at a single base, so this may be a read error. The rearrangement joins TRBV9 to TRBJ1-1, with D unclear. CDR1 and CDR2 (germline): SGDLS, YYNGEE. CDR3 size: 13 residues. CDR3 sequence: CASSVSPNTEALF. CDR3 nucleotides: TGTGCCAGCAGCGTTTCACCGAACACTGAAGCTCTCTTT. The variable domain in full, with the rest retrieved from reference TRBV9 and TRBJ1-1, is DSGVTQTPKHLITATGQRVTLRCSPRSGDLSVYWYQQSLDQGLQFLIQYYNGEERAKGNILERFSAQQFPDLHSELNLSSLELGDSALYFCASSVSPNTEALFGQGTRLTVV.

The chain uses TRBV19 and TRBJ2-7; possibly TRBD1 for D (6 bases). Germline CDR1 and CDR2: LNHDA and SQIVND (reference sequence). Trimming removed 4 bases at V and 2 bases at J, with 15 bases between. There are 15 residues in the CDR3. The CDR3: CASSSSPDSPYEQYF. CDR3 nucleotides: TGTGCCAGTAGTAGCTCCCCGGACAGCCCCTACGAGCAGTACTTC. The complete variable domain, with remaining parts taken from reference TRBV19 and TRBJ2-7, reads DGGITQSPKYLFRKEGQNVTLSCEQNLNHDAMYWYRQDPGQGLRLIYYSQIVNDFQKGDIAEGYSVSREKKESFPLTVTSAQKNPTAFYLCASSSSPDSPYEQYFGPGTRLTVT.

V and J are TRBV10-3 and TRBJ2-7; tentative D call: TRBD1 (5 bases). Germline lookup yields CDR1 ENHRY and CDR2 SYGVKD. The CDR3 sequence is 14 residues long. V was cut by 6 bases and J by 1 base, with 13 bases left in between. The CDR3 loop is CAIRSTGTSYEQYF. In DNA form, the CDR3 reads TGTGCCATCAGATCAACAGGAACTTCCTACGAGCAGTACTTC.

This clonotype was seen ten or more times. The chain employs TRBV5-1 and TRBJ2-3; D possibly corresponds to TRBD2 (7 bases). This CDR3 region has 15 residues. V gave up 2 bases and J gave up 5 bases, with 15 bases separating them. Germline CDR1 reads SGHRS; CDR2 reads YFSETQ. The CDR3 DNA sequence: TGCGCCAGCAGCTTAGGTGGGGGGGCAATAGATACGCAGTATTTT. Its protein product is CASSLGGGAIDTQYF.

This clonotype was detected many times. This chain links TRBV7-6 with TRBJ1-1, with TRBD1 matching over 8 bases. From germline, CDR1 is SGHVS and CDR2 FNYEAQ. The junction had 16 bases not matched to a gene; V was cut back by 3 bases and J by 10 bases. The CDR3 length is 16 residues. The CDR3, as DNA: TGTGCCAGCAGCTTCCTACAGGGGGGCGACGGAGTGGGAGCTTTCTTT. Its protein product is CASSFLQGGDGVGAFF. The whole variable domain, remainder taken from reference TRBV7-6 and TRBJ1-1, is GAGVSQSPRYKVTKRGQDVALRCDPISGHVSLYWYRQALGQGPEFLTYFNYEAQQDKSGLPNDRFSAERPEGSISTLTIQRTEQRDSAMYRCASSFLQGGDGVGAFFGQGTRLTVV.